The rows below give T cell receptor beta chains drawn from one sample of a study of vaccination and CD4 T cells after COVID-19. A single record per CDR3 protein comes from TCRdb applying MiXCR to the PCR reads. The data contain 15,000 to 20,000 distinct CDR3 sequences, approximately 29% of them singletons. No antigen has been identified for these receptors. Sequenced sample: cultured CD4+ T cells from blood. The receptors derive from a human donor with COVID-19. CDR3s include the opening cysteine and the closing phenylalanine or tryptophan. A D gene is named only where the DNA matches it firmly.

CDR3: CSARDQGLNSPLHF; V: TRBV20-1; D: .; J: TRBJ1-6
CDR3: CASRGGSNFQETQYF; V: TRBV19; D: .; J: TRBJ2-5
CDR3: CASSLGTGRVDEQFF; V: TRBV11-2; D: TRBD1; J: TRBJ2-1
CDR3: CSATETGTGYNEQFF; V: TRBV20-1; D: TRBD1; J: TRBJ2-1
CDR3: CASSFRGTDTQYF; V: TRBV19; D: .; J: TRBJ2-3
CDR3: CASSYWDRGNQPQHF; V: TRBV6-5; D: TRBD1; J: TRBJ1-5
CDR3: CVSKLTGNQPQHF; V: TRBV6-2/TRBV6-3; D: .; J: TRBJ1-5
CDR3: CASSQESSGVREQYF; V: TRBV4-1; D: TRBD2; J: TRBJ2-7
CDR3: CASLKGGSYEQYF; V: TRBV19; D: .; J: TRBJ2-7
CDR3: CATRASGKSETQYF; V: TRBV19; D: TRBD2; J: TRBJ2-5
CDR3: CASSLGGGARRNTIYF; V: TRBV7-2; D: .; J: TRBJ1-3
CDR3: CASSLEGQGRETQYF; V: TRBV5-1; D: TRBD1; J: TRBJ2-5
CDR3: CASSFWTGGNQPQHF; V: TRBV28; D: TRBD1; J: TRBJ1-5
CDR3: CASSHLDSGNTIYF; V: TRBV28; D: .; J: TRBJ1-3
CDR3: CASSDGGGLRDSPLHF; V: TRBV6-1; D: .; J: TRBJ1-6
CDR3: CASSDDRGRSQETQYF; V: TRBV7-9; D: TRBD1; J: TRBJ2-5
CDR3: CASSLGQETQYF; V: TRBV7-6; D: .; J: TRBJ2-5
CDR3: CASSPLPNNSRGYTF; V: TRBV4-1; D: .; J: TRBJ1-2
CDR3: CASRDEGGYTF; V: TRBV2; D: .; J: TRBJ1-2
CDR3: CASRNGLAVSKNIQYF; V: TRBV6-2/TRBV6-3; D: TRBD2; J: TRBJ2-4
CDR3: CASSYGTATEVSPLHF; V: TRBV19; D: .; J: TRBJ1-6
CDR3: CASSPTGTSNQPQHF; V: TRBV6-1; D: .; J: TRBJ1-5
CDR3: CSAREGYGGNTEAFF; V: TRBV20-1; D: .; J: TRBJ1-1
CDR3: CASSAWDRGKGAEAFF; V: TRBV6-1; D: TRBD1; J: TRBJ1-1
CDR3: CAISPGGAYGYTF; V: TRBV30; D: .; J: TRBJ1-2
CDR3: CASSPRLASSYNEQFF; V: TRBV7-9; D: TRBD2; J: TRBJ2-1
CDR3: CATTPRGDSSNQPQHF; V: TRBV19; D: TRBD1; J: TRBJ1-5
CDR3: CASSPAGGTGTGKNIQYF; V: TRBV5-1; D: TRBD1; J: TRBJ2-4